A single sample gave rise to the 26 T cell receptor beta chains below, sequenced in a study of T-cell reconstitution after alpha-beta-depleted transplantation in children. The TCRbeta library incorporated unique molecular identifiers. Using its own MiXCR run on the PCR reads, TCRdb lists one record per CDR3 protein. The sample yields 440,000 or so distinct CDR3 sequences, roughly 10% seen once. Sample: PBMCs from the stem cell graft donor, taken from the stem cell graft. The source of these receptors is a human donor who donated a stem cell graft to a child with acute myeloid leukemia.

This clonotype was counted many times. The CDR3: CSARDPHRLASLRTDTQYF. CDR3 coding DNA: TGCAGTGCTAGAGATCCTCACCGACTAGCGAGTCTCCGCACAGATACGCAGTATTTT. This chain connects TRBV20-1 to TRBJ2-3; TRBD2 matches 8 bases. There are 19 residues in the CDR3. V lost 0 bases, J lost 1 base, and 15 bases stayed unmatched. The germline gives CDR1 DFQATT, CDR2 SNEGSKA (reference sequence).

The table lists this clonotype with a few counts. This chain joins TRBV7-9 and TRBJ2-5, with D possibly matching TRBD2 (6 bases). This CDR3 is 14 amino acids long. The V and J ends lost 4 bases and 1 base respectively, with 10 bases between them. Germline V gene sequence: CDR1 SEHNR, CDR2 FQNEAQ (reference sequence). CDR3 bases: TGTGCCAGCAGCTCTGTCGGGGGCCAAGAGACCCAGTACTTC. Translating gives CASSSVGGQETQYF.

V is TRBV21-1 and J is TRBJ2-7; the D segment call TRBD2 is taken from the table without a DNA check. TRBV21-1 is listed as a pseudogene. The CDR3 spans 17 residues. The CDR3 nucleotides are TGTGCCAGCAGCGCCTGTACTCGGGGGGGCCTGTTTGGCGAGCAGTACGTC. This gives the protein CASSACTRGGLFGEQYV.

This clonotype has more than one count but fewer than ten. V is TRBV18 and J is TRBJ1-5; 7 bases agree with TRBD1. Trimming at V came to 2 bases and at J to 0 bases, leaving 10 bases not matched to a gene. Germline CDR1 reads KGHSH; CDR2 reads LQKENI. The CDR3 consists of 18 residues. This CDR3 is CASSPLQGTWDSNQPQHF. CDR3 DNA: TGTGCCAGCTCACCATTACAGGGGACCTGGGATAGCAATCAGCCCCAGCATTTT.

This clonotype was seen many times. This chain joins TRBV5-1 and TRBJ2-3; D gene uncertain. The CDR3 sequence is 13 residues long. V was clipped by 9 bases and J by 2 bases, with 13 bases between them. The germline V gene has CDR1 SGHRS and CDR2 YFSETQ. CDR3: CATSLQVTDTQYF. CDR3 sequence (DNA): TGCGCCACCTCCCTCCAGGTCACAGATACGCAGTATTTT.

The V gene is TRBV20-1, the J gene TRBJ1-5, with 7 bases matching TRBD1. Losses at the gene ends were 5 bases for V and 5 bases for J; bases not matched to a gene: 9. This CDR3 spans 14 amino acids. Germline CDR1 is DFQATT and CDR2 is SNEGSKA (reference sequence). The CDR3, as DNA: TGCAGTGCTTCAACAGGGGCGGGCCATCAGCCCCAGCATTTT. Protein sequence: CSASTGAGHQPQHF.

This clonotype was detected ten times or more. V and J are TRBV5-1 and TRBJ2-1; D possibly matches TRBD1 or TRBD2 (5 bases each). Per germline, CDR1 SGHRS and CDR2 YFSETQ. The CDR3 sequence is 15 residues long. Trimming shortened V by 0 bases and J by 3 bases, and 10 bases separated the two germline ends. The CDR3 loop reads CASSLDGASYNEQFF. The CDR3 bases are TGCGCCAGCAGCTTGGACGGGGCCAGCTACAATGAGCAGTTCTTC. The full variable domain, its missing parts supplied by reference TRBV5-1 and TRBJ2-1, is KAGVTQTPRYLIKTRGQQVTLSCSPISGHRSVSWYQQTPGQGLQFLFEYFSETQRNKGNFPGRFSGRQFSNSRSEMNVSTLELGDSALYLCASSLDGASYNEQFFGPGTRLTVL.

This clonotype was detected ten times or more. The V gene is TRBV5-6, the J gene TRBJ2-1; TRBD2 might be the D (6 bases). V lost 4 bases and J lost 0, with 11 bases in between. This CDR3 region has 15 residues. Per germline, CDR1 SGHDT and CDR2 YYEEEE. The CDR3 protein is CASSPGESSYNEQFF. CDR3 in DNA: TGTGCCAGCAGCCCGGGGGAGAGCTCCTACAATGAGCAGTTCTTC.

This clonotype was found a few times. The rearrangement links TRBV6-5 to TRBJ2-5, with D perhaps matching TRBD1 (6 bases). With 8 bases removed from V and 2 bases from J, the gap between germline ends came to 18 bases. Germline loops: CDR1 MNHEY, CDR2 SVGAGI. The CDR3 runs 15 residues. The CDR3 coding sequence is TGTGCCAGCTGCTACAGGACCGGGACACAAGAGACCCAGTACTTC. It specifies CASCYRTGTQETQYF.

The chain is built from TRBV20-1 and TRBJ2-7, with TRBD2 matching 8 bases. Losses at the gene ends were 4 bases for V and 5 bases for J; bases not matched to a gene: 10. The CDR3 loop spans 14 amino acids. Germline CDR1 and CDR2: DFQATT and SNEGSKA (reference sequence). DNA for the CDR3: TGCAGTGCTAATCCGGGACTAGGAAGCGACGAGCAGTACGTC. Its translation is CSANPGLGSDEQYV.

This clonotype was seen only a few times. The chain carries TRBV4-2 and TRBJ2-7; maybe TRBD2 (5 bases). V lost 8 bases, J lost 5 bases, and 16 bases lay in between. This CDR3 comprises 13 residues. The germline V gene encodes CDR1 LGHNA and CDR2 YNFKEQ. The CDR3 loop is CASGSERANEQYV. The CDR3 coding sequence is TGTGCCAGCGGCTCAGAGAGGGCAAACGAGCAGTACGTC.

The sample holds many counts of this clonotype. The V and J genes are TRBV29-1 and TRBJ1-2, with a possible D match to TRBD1 (6 bases). The V gene's germline CDR1 is SQVTM and CDR2 ANQGSEA. With 2 bases removed from V and 4 bases from J, the gap between germline ends came to 11 bases. This CDR3 has 13 residues. CDR3 DNA sequence: TGCAGCGTTGAACGGCAGGGGCTCTATGGCTACACCTTC. Its protein product is CSVERQGLYGYTF.

The chain recombines TRBV7-9 with TRBJ2-6; D remains ambiguous. This CDR3 is 14 amino acids long. The V gene lost 10 bases and the J gene lost 1 base, with 11 bases spanning the gap. Looked up from germline, CDR1 is SEHNR and CDR2 is FQNEAQ (reference sequence). The CDR3 loop is CATRLQSGANVLTF. CDR3 DNA: TGTGCCACTCGGCTCCAGTCTGGGGCCAACGTCCTGACTTTC.

This clonotype was observed at least ten times. The V and J genes are TRBV7-2 and TRBJ2-3; D might be TRBD1 (6 bases). Germline CDR1 and CDR2: SGHTA and FQGNSA. V was pared by 5 bases and J by 4 bases, with 13 bases between. This CDR3 comprises 14 residues. The DNA for the CDR3 is TGTGCCAGCAGCCCGCAGGGGCCGCCAGATACGCAGTATTTT. Protein product: CASSPQGPPDTQYF.

J is TRBJ2-3 and V is TRBV20-1; 8 bases fit TRBD2. J was trimmed by 1 base and V by 2 bases; bases with no gene match: 2. CDR3 size: 14 residues. CDR1 DFQATT and CDR2 SNEGSKA come from the germline V gene (reference sequence). Written as DNA, the CDR3 is TGCAGTGCTAGAACTAGCGGACGCACAGATACGCAGTATTTT. Its protein is CSARTSGRTDTQYF.

In this sample, this clonotype turned up a few times. The chain carries TRBV6-2 or TRBV6-3 and TRBJ2-1; D may correspond to TRBD1 or TRBD2 (5 bases each). The CDR3 loop spans 20 amino acids. The germline CDR1 and CDR2 sequences are MNHEY and SVGEGT. Trimming took off 0 bases at V and 0 bases at J, with 21 bases between the two ends. The CDR3 nucleotides are TGTGCCAGCAGTTACTCGATCCCCCGTAGCTGGGGGAGCTCCTACAATGAGCAGTTCTTC. Protein sequence: CASSYSIPRSWGSSYNEQFF.

V gene TRBV10-3 combines with J gene TRBJ2-7, with TRBD1 matching over 10 bases. Germline values: CDR1 ENHRY, CDR2 SYGVKD. Trimming took 8 bases from V and 1 from J; bases not matched to a gene: 2. This CDR3 has 13 residues. The CDR3 loop is CAIGGQGSYEQYV. CDR3 in DNA: TGTGCCATCGGGGGACAGGGGTCCTACGAGCAGTACGTC.

This clonotype has just a few counts. This chain links TRBV12-3 or TRBV12-4 with TRBJ2-2; unclear D gene. V shed 3 bases and J shed 1 base, with 9 bases lying between them. The CDR3 has 15 amino acids. CDR3 residues: CASSFGWGNTGELFF. The DNA for the CDR3 is TGTGCCAGCAGTTTTGGGTGGGGGAACACCGGGGAGCTGTTTTTT.

V is TRBV20-1 and J is TRBJ1-5; D is uncertain. This CDR3 region has 15 residues. V lost 0 bases and J lost 0, with 9 bases in between. The V gene's germline CDR1 is DFQATT and CDR2 SNEGSKA (reference sequence). The CDR3: CSAREVENSNQPQHF. The CDR3 region has the DNA TGCAGTGCTAGAGAAGTAGAAAATAGCAATCAGCCCCAGCATTTT.

J is TRBJ2-2 and V is TRBV27; TRBD2 agrees at 9 bases. The trim removed 6 bases at V and 5 bases at J, leaving 7 bases unmatched. Germline-derived CDR1 and CDR2 are MNHEY and SMNVEV (reference sequence). This CDR3 region has 15 residues. This CDR3 reads CASRPSGVTTGELFF. CDR3 nucleotide sequence: TGTGCCAGCAGGCCTAGCGGGGTGACAACCGGGGAGCTGTTTTTT.

The chain combines TRBV20-1 with TRBJ2-1; D gene ambiguous. The CDR3 sequence is 16 residues long. The germline V gene has CDR1 DFQATT and CDR2 SNEGSKA (reference sequence). The germline V and J ends were trimmed by 2 bases and 3 bases, with 17 bases remaining between them. The CDR3 DNA reads TGCAGTGCTAGACCCCAGGCTCCTGGCGTCTACAATGAGCAGTTCTTC. Translated, it gives CSARPQAPGVYNEQFF.

This rearrangement joins TRBV6-2 or TRBV6-3 to TRBJ2-1, with D uncertain. Trimming removed 2 bases at V and 5 bases at J, with 10 bases between. This CDR3 is 14 amino acids long. CDR1 and CDR2 from the germline V gene are MNHEY and SVGEGT. The CDR3 protein is CASSYRTPDNEQFF. CDR3 DNA sequence: TGTGCCAGCAGTTACAGAACCCCAGACAATGAGCAGTTCTTC.

In this sample, this clonotype turned up many times. The chain uses TRBV29-1 and TRBJ2-2; weak D call: TRBD2 (5 bases). Trimming took off 7 bases at V and 0 bases at J, with 9 bases between the two ends. This CDR3 region has 13 residues. Germline V lookup: CDR1 SQVTM, CDR2 ANQGSEA. DNA of the CDR3: TGCAGCGGGTGTAGCGCGAACACCGGGGAGCTGTTTTTT. Translated: CSGCSANTGELFF.

Many counts were recorded for this clonotype. The J gene is TRBJ2-5, the V gene TRBV25-1, with unresolved D. This CDR3 comprises 16 residues. Trimming removed 1 base from V and 4 bases from J, with 16 bases in between. Germline CDR1 and CDR2: MGHDK and SYGVNS. CDR3 in DNA: TGTGCCAGCAGTGAATTGGAACGGTTATACCCAGAGACCCAGTACTTC. This gives the protein CASSELERLYPETQYF.

There are a few counts of this clonotype. This sequence joins TRBV7-3 and TRBJ2-1; D gene ambiguous. Germline lookup yields CDR1 SGHTA and CDR2 FQGTGA. V dropped 3 bases and J dropped 7 bases, with 10 bases sitting between them. The CDR3 is 13 residues long. CDR3 in amino acids: CASSLRWGNEQFF. The CDR3 DNA is TGTGCCAGCAGCTTGAGGTGGGGAAATGAGCAGTTCTTC.

The rearrangement joins TRBV20-1 to TRBJ1-2, with 7 bases matching TRBD1. Germline assignment: CDR1 DFQATT and CDR2 SNEGSKA (reference sequence). V dropped 4 bases and J dropped 6; count of bases not matched to a gene: 17. This CDR3 comprises 16 residues. CDR3 DNA sequence: TGCAGTGCTACCTTCAGAGAGCGACAGGGAGTCGATGGCTACACCTTC. The encoded protein is CSATFRERQGVDGYTF.